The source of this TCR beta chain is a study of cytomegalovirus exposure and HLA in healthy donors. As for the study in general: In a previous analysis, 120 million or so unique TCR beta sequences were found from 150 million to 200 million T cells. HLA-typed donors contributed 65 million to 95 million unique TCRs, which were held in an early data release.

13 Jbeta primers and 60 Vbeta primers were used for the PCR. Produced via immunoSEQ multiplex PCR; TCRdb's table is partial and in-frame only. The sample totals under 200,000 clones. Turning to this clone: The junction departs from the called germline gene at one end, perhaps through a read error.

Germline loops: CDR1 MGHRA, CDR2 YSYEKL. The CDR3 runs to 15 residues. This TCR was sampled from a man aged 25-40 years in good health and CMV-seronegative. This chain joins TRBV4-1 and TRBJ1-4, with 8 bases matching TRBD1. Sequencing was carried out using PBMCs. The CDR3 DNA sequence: TGCGCCAGCAGTCAAGACAGGGGTGGTAATGAAAAACTGTTTTTT. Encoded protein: CASSQDRGGNEKLFF.